This is a list of T cell receptor beta chains from one sample in a study of blood T cell repertoires in COVID-19. Clones were sequenced by immunoSEQ multiplex PCR, and TCRdb holds only the in-frame ones, with some missing. Among about 400,000 clones listed, about 90% were seen once. Sequencing was performed on PBMCs or T cells enriched from blood (not recorded which). The receptors come from a woman aged 18 to 35 with acute COVID-19. The CDR3 runs from the conserved cysteine through the conserved F or W. D genes are given only for firm matches.

TRBV5-1,TRBD1,TRBJ2-1,TGCGCCAGCAGCTTGTGGGTGGGACAGGGTCACAATGAGCAGTTCTTC,CASSLWVGQGHNEQFF
TRBV7-9,TRBD2,TRBJ2-7,TGTGCCAGCAGCTCCGGGACTAGCGGGACGAGGCAGTACTTC,CASSSGTSGTRQYF
TRBV7-2,-,TRBJ1-2,TGTGCCAGCAGCTACGGTCGGACGGGGAACTATGGCTACACCTTC,CASSYGRTGNYGYTF
TRBV15,-,TRBJ1-2,TGTGCCACCAGCTTACGATCCGGGACAAAAAGTGGCTACACCTTC,CATSLRSGTKSGYTF
TRBV5-6,TRBD1,TRBJ2-7,TGTGCCAGCAGCCGCGGGACAGGTAATTACGGGCAGTACTTC,CASSRGTGNYGQYF
TRBV6-2/TRBV6-3,TRBD2,TRBJ2-7,TGTGCCAGCAGTTACTCGGGTAGCGGGCGCTCCTACGAGCAGTACTTC,CASSYSGSGRSYEQYF
TRBV18,-,TRBJ2-7,TGTGCCAGCTCGTCCCCCGGGGCGGGAAGCTCCTACGAGCAGTACTTC,CASSSPGAGSSYEQYF
TRBV28,-,TRBJ1-6,TGTGCCAGCAGTTTAACAGGGACCAGCTCCTATAATTCACCCCTCCACTTT,CASSLTGTSSYNSPLHF
TRBV29-1,-,TRBJ2-1,TGCAGCGTCCGCCTCCCTTCTAGCTACGCGGACTCCTACAATGAGCAGTTCTTC,CSVRLPSSYADSYNEQFF
TRBV21-1,-,TRBJ2-2,TGTGCCAGCAGCAAGGGACAGGGAGGGCGAGACACCGGGGAGCTGTTTTTT,CASSKGQGGRDTGELFF
TRBV19,-,TRBJ2-7,TGTGCCAGTAGTAGGGGCACAGGTCTCATTTCCTACGAGCAGTACTTC,CASSRGTGLISYEQYF
TRBV27,-,TRBJ1-4,TGTGCCAGCAGAGGACTGGAGGCAACTAATGAAAAACTGTTTTTT,CASRGLEATNEKLFF
TRBV19,-,TRBJ2-7,TGTGCCAGTAGTAGAGGACTGAGCTCGGTGGGGCAGTACTTC,CASSRGLSSVGQYF
TRBV19,TRBD1,TRBJ2-7,TGTGCCAGTAGTATGCAGGACAGGAGCTACGAGCAGTACTTC,CASSMQDRSYEQYF
TRBV7-3,-,TRBJ1-2,TGTGCCAGCAGCTTAAATCAGGGCTATGGCTACACCTTC,CASSLNQGYGYTF
TRBV9,TRBD2,TRBJ2-3,TGTGCCAGCAGCGTAGTTCGGGGGGGTAGCACAGATACGCAGTATTTT,CASSVVRGGSTDTQYF
TRBV5-1,-,TRBJ1-2,TGCGCCAGCAGCTTGGGGGGCAGGGTCGATGGCTACACCTTC,CASSLGGRVDGYTF
TRBV19,TRBD2,TRBJ2-4,TGTGCCAGTAGTGCGCCAGGGGGACTAGCTCGGTACAAAAACATTCAGTACTTC,CASSAPGGLARYKNIQYF
TRBV4-2,-,TRBJ2-1,TGTGCCAGCAGCCCTCAGGAGGGGGCACATGAAAATGAGCAGTTCTTC,CASSPQEGAHENEQFF
TRBV7-2,TRBD2,TRBJ2-1,TGTGCCAGCAGTCAAAACTCGGGACTAGCGTACAATGAGCAGTTCTTC,CASSQNSGLAYNEQFF
TRBV28,-,TRBJ1-2,TGTGCCAGCACCGGGGGGTCCCGGAATGGCTACACCTTC,CASTGGSRNGYTF
TRBV15,-,TRBJ1-1,TGTGCCACCAGCGAGATCTCTCCCCTGGAGGCTGAAGCTTTCTTT,CATSEISPLEAEAFF
TRBV12-3/TRBV12-4,-,TRBJ2-7,TGTGCCAGCAGTCCTTTTCGGGATAACGAGCAGTACTTC,CASSPFRDNEQYF
TRBV20-1,TRBD1,TRBJ2-7,TGCAGTGCTAGTGGGGACAGGGGGCGTTTCCCGGCTCGCGAGCAGTACTTC,CSASGDRGRFPAREQYF
TRBV20-1,TRBD1,TRBJ2-7,TGCAGTGCTAGTCCCACAGGGGATGAGCAGTACTTC,CSASPTGDEQYF
TRBV15,TRBD1,TRBJ1-2,TGTGCCACCAGCAGAGATGCCGGGACAGGGCTCGATGGCTACACCTTC,CATSRDAGTGLDGYTF
TRBV30,TRBD2,TRBJ2-2,TGTGCCTGGAGTGCAAAACTAGCGGCGAACACCGGGGAGCTGTTTTTT,CAWSAKLAANTGELFF
TRBV6-5,TRBD1,TRBJ2-7,TGTGCCAGCAGTTTGGACAGGGGATCCTACGAGCAGTACTTC,CASSLDRGSYEQYF
TRBV3-1/TRBV3-2,-,TRBJ1-2,TGTGCCAGCAGCCCTGGGGCAGGTCGCTATGGCTACACCTTC,CASSPGAGRYGYTF
TRBV4-1,TRBD1,TRBJ2-7,TGCGCCAGCAGCCAAGAAAGGACAGGGTGGTACGAGCAGTACTTC,CASSQERTGWYEQYF
TRBV18,-,TRBJ2-5,TGTGCCAGCTCACGCGCCCCGGGATCTCAAGAGACCCAGTACTTC,CASSRAPGSQETQYF
TRBV10-1,-,TRBJ2-1,TGCGCCAGCAGCGATACCTACGCGGGCGTAAGGTTCTTC,CASSDTYAGVRFF
TRBV29-1,-,TRBJ2-2,TGCAGCGTTCAAGCTATTACCGGGGAGCTGTTTTTT,CSVQAITGELFF
TRBV28,-,TRBJ1-1,TGTGCCAGCGGGGGGAGGGGTGTTGAAGCTTTCTTT,CASGGRGVEAFF
TRBV19,TRBD1,TRBJ1-1,TGTGCCAGTAGTATCGCCCGGACAGGGCCCCTCACTGAAGCTTTCTTT,CASSIARTGPLTEAFF
TRBV12-5,TRBD2,TRBJ2-7,TGTGCTAGTGGTTCGGGACTAGCGGGGGAGGACGAGCAGTACTTC,CASGSGLAGEDEQYF
TRBV9,-,TRBJ1-1,TGTGCCAGCAGCGTAGGTCGGGGGAACACTGAAGCTTTCTTT,CASSVGRGNTEAFF